This TCR beta chain was sequenced during a study of T cells in Graves' hyperthyroidism and ophthalmopathy. The source of the PBMCs was more than 9.5 ml of fresh peripheral blood. Germline V gives CDR1 LNHNV, CDR2 YYDKDF (reference sequence). The CDR3 consists of 14 residues. After removal of 3 bases from V and 3 bases from J, the junction contained 3 bases not matched to a gene. This clonotype has a count of ten or more. Its antigen is as yet unknown. Study-wide points: Ophthalmopathy, as predicted by the model, came a median around 6.7 months after the prediction.

TCR beta CDR3 regions were amplified from RNA. The HTBI set primed first-round TCR CDR3 RT-PCR. TCRdb itself ran the multiplex PCR reads through MiXCR, one entry per CDR3 protein. The sample lists a few hundred thousand distinct CDR3 sequences, approximately 15% occurring once. This rearrangement joins TRBV15 to TRBJ1-1; 8 bases fit TRBD1. The TCR comes from a woman aged 25 to 45 with Graves' ophthalmopathy. The sequencing sample was made of blood. In DNA, the CDR3 is TGTGCCACCAGCAGTGGGACAGGACACACTGAAGCTTTCTTT. Translation gives CATSSGTGHTEAFF.